This T cell receptor beta chain appears in the sequencing data of a study of T cell responses to AZD1222 COVID-19 vaccine. Produced via immunoSEQ multiplex PCR; TCRdb's table is partial and in-frame only. The sample includes about 140,000 clones, around 93% of them seen just once. Trimming took 4 bases from V and 2 from J; bases not matched to a gene: 4. The CDR3 runs 14 residues. The germline CDR1 and CDR2 sequences are LGHDT and YNNKEL (reference sequence). Sequencing was performed on peripheral blood, taken 28 days after the second AZD1222 dose. This clonotype was sampled from an adult who received the AZD1222 COVID-19 vaccine. The chain couples TRBV3-1 (or the pseudogene TRBV3-2) to TRBJ1-1; 7 nucleotides agree with TRBD1. The CDR3 coding sequence is TGTGCCAGCAGCCCGACAGGGAGTAACACTGAAGCTTTCTTT. This translates into CASSPTGSNTEAFF.